Described below is a single T cell receptor (beta chain) sequence and its context. Its antigen is not known. PCR employed 60 Vbeta and 13 Jbeta primers. The table came from immunoSEQ multiplex PCR; TCRdb's copy has only in-frame clones and leaves some out. There are approximately 290,000 clones in the sample; roughly 80% occur only once, and about 0.28% lies in the top ten. This sample is part of a study of cytomegalovirus exposure and HLA in healthy donors. Overall study results and limits: Later on, analysis showed that most CMV-associated TCR beta chains appeared to be HLA-restricted. The authors later found HLA-associated TCR beta chains more clonally expanded than equally common others. In a later analysis, an Asian-associated ancestry cluster reportedly showed fewer N-insertions than the approximately 620-donor mean. The analysis excluded some indistinguishable V segments, including TRBV6-2 and TRBV6-3.

The V and J ends lost 4 bases and 6 bases, in that order; junction bases with no gene match: 3. Looked up from germline, CDR1 is MGHRA and CDR2 is YSYEKL. The CDR3 runs 13 residues. The receptor's source is a girl aged 2 to 10 in good health and CMV-seronegative. Sequencing was done on a sample of PBMCs. The chain uses TRBV4-1 and TRBJ2-1, with 7 bases aligning to TRBD1. The CDR3 protein is CASSLTGVNEQFF. Written as DNA, the CDR3 is TGCGCCAGCAGCCTTACAGGGGTCAATGAGCAGTTCTTC.